This T cell receptor (beta chain) was found in a study of tumor-infiltrating lymphocytes in localized non-small cell lung cancer. Overall study context: From each patient, both tumor and uninvolved lung, non-adjacent to tumor, were sampled.

On this clone itself: The antigen remains unidentified.

Generated by immunoSEQ multiplex PCR, the TCRdb table keeps only in-frame clones and is missing some. The sample has 11,000 to 15,000 clones, about four fifths seen once. Findings and limits, study-wide: Only some patients had TCR sequencing, depending on available tissue. Technical variation could not be separated from intratumor heterogeneity here. T-cell fraction did not differ between immunotypes IM1 and IM2.

Source material: lung tumor tissue. This clonotype was obtained from a human donor with non-small cell lung cancer.

The DNA of the CDR3 is TGTGCCAGCAGTTTCGGACTGAATCCCTACGAGCAGTACTTC. As protein: CASSFGLNPYEQYF. The chain combines TRBV6-5 with TRBJ2-7; possible D gene TRBD2, 5 bases. Trimming shortened V by 4 bases and J by 2 bases, and 12 bases separated the two germline ends. Per germline, CDR1 MNHEY and CDR2 SVGAGI. The CDR3 is made up of 14 amino acids.